This T cell receptor beta chain was sequenced during a study of shared clonotypes between healthy human individuals (dated by TCRdb to the early 2020s). Looking at the study overall: A couple of women and a few men aged 18 to 49 years were included in the cohort. To estimate repertoire size and how much clonotypes are shared between individuals, the study performed deep sequencing of blood TCR repertoires from about five healthy adults. Libraries were prepared and TCR repertoires were sequenced by different laboratories using diverse techniques, in order to increase sequencing depth and limit assay-specific biases. Per donor, three plates each were used for CD4 naive and CD4 memory, two for CD8 naive, and one for CD8 memory. Each donor's leukapheresis produced roughly between about 0.85 and 10 billion PBMCs.

Study-level results and caveats: Higher generation probabilities were observed for clonotypes shared by all four sorted-subset donors than for non-shared clonotypes. Pairwise subsampling indicated that sequencing depth was expected to affect the degree of clonotype sharing among donors. About 5% of naive CD4, around 4% of naive CD8, around 2.3% of memory CD4, and about 0.4% of memory CD8 clonotypes were shared across four donors. Incomplete sequencing was indicated by rarefaction of sorted-subset datasets, despite the large sequencing depth. The small number of donors limited the genetic and exposure-history diversity represented. Estimated clonotype richness was generally larger for naive than for memory subsets. Sampling was limited to blood, and TCR repertoires in tissue likely differ from TCR repertoires in blood.

CD8 naive samples were obtained by positive selection for CCR7 among CD45RO-negative cells, yielding a CD45RA+CCR7+ population from which TemRA cells were excluded. Donors were healthy HIV-negative adults with no recently reported acute infections or vaccinations. All donors were Caucasian adults living in Nashville, Tennessee, USA. Blood was obtained by leukapheresis, after which PBMCs were separated by Ficoll-Histopaque density gradient centrifugation and cryopreserved in liquid nitrogen vapor phase. Analytical flow cytometry was used to check the purity and quantity of each magnetically sorted T cell population. From each sorted fraction, genomic DNA was isolated and quantified by UV absorbance on a Nanodrop 2000c. Concerning this clone itself: It lacks a known antigen. Base qualities are not recorded, but no much larger clone differs from it by a single base.

V lost 4 bases and J lost 1 base, and the count of bases not matched to a germline gene is 4. From the cysteine through the phenylalanine, the CDR3 covers 16 amino acids. The DNA shown is the 48-base CDR3, in frame from base 1. The CDR1 and CDR2 encoded by the germline V gene are MNHEY and SVGAGI. TCR CDR3 regions were amplified from genomic DNA by multiplex PCR using the deep immunoSEQ assay. Extracted genomic DNA from each cell subset was spread evenly across all wells of several immunoSEQ 96-well plates, with each plate serving as a replicate. Each replicate PCR for sorted subsets received around 0.2 ug genomic DNA, equal to 30,000 or so T cell genomes. Purified libraries were measured with a Qubit 3.0 fluorometer, size-checked on a Bioanalyzer 2100, and measured again with the KAPA Library Quantification kit. A separate single-read 150-cycle Illumina NextSeq 550 flow cell was used to sequence each immunoSEQ 96-well plate. The study's processing was this. Because only junctional sequences without quality scores were contained in the immunoSEQ output, filtering matching that applied to full-length reads could not be performed. Sequences were annotated with PyIR, a Python wrapper for IgBLAST v1.9, and V/J genes and CDR3 were assigned using IMGT germline references. Reads were removed for weak V/J assignments (E-value above 1e-6), missing CDR3, stop codons, out-of-frame junctions, or ambiguous translated residues. A V3J clonotype was defined by an identical inferred V gene, J gene, and CDR3 amino acid sequence. The percentage overlap between two repertoires was calculated by dividing the number of shared unique clonotypes by the size of the smaller repertoire. Richness of each repertoire was evaluated using RTK rarefaction, the Chao1 estimator, and Recon v2.1 estimates of unobserved clonotypes. Generation probabilities for all TCRbeta clonotypes obtained by the gDNA method from a handful of donors were computed using OLGA. TCRdb re-hosts the immuneACCESS table, in-frame sequences only. Its copies lack some clones; in the studies checked, an unresolved V gene accounts for under half of them, and the cause for the rest is not known. Clonal size and the V and J genes are those of that table, whereas D and trimming came from the DNA. The sample data list about 2.1 million clones, and just over 90% of these were observed just once. The top ten hold about 1.7% of the sample.

Sequencing input: naive CD8+ T cells from PBMCs. What the cell subset or site label conveys for this sample: CD45RA+CCR7+. This clonotype originated in a man in his late teens or twenties in good health. Some clones in this sample may be carry-over from other donors' samples. The V and J genes are TRBV6-5 and TRBJ2-5, with 12 bases matching TRBD2. The CDR3 loop reads CASSWSSGRAQETQYF. The bases are TGTGCCAGCAGTTGGTCTAGCGGGAGGGCCCAAGAGACCCAGTACTTC.